A single sample is the source of the 20 T cell receptor beta chains below, sequenced in a study of blood T cells in healthy people across ages. The use of a sample-barcoded 5' primer and a J-beta primer mix characterized a second PCR of roughly 7 to 11 cycles. TCRdb recomputed calls from the 5' RACE reads with MiXCR, one row per CDR3 protein. This table has roughly 2 million distinct CDR3 sequences, around half appearing once. The sample comprised blood. These receptors came from a woman aged 40 to 50 in good health.

This clonotype was observed a handful of times. This chain uses TRBV28 with TRBJ2-1, with D possibly being TRBD2 (6 bases). This CDR3 has 15 amino acids. Trimming took off 5 bases at V and 4 bases at J, with 15 bases between the two ends. Germline V lookup: CDR1 MDHEN, CDR2 SYDVKM. CDR3 sequence (DNA): TGTGCCAGCAGTCCTAGCGCCGGAGGGTACAATGAGCAGTTCTTC. It is translated as CASSPSAGGYNEQFF.

This chain uses TRBV12-3 or TRBV12-4 with TRBJ1-6; no definite D call. The CDR3 sequence is 15 residues long. Trimming removed 0 bases from V and 7 bases from J, with 10 bases in between. The CDR3 bases are TGTGCCAGCAGTTTAGCGGGCGGTGGGAATTCACCCCTCCACTTT. Its protein is CASSLAGGGNSPLHF.

The rearrangement joins TRBV28 to TRBJ1-2, with 9 bases fitting TRBD1. Germline V gene lookup returns CDR1 MDHEN and CDR2 SYDVKM. V lost 3 bases, J lost 6 bases, and 5 bases stayed unmatched. The length of the CDR3 is 14 residues. The DNA of the CDR3 is TGTGCCAGCAGTTTCAACAGGGGGCTTGATGGCTACACCTTC. Translated, it gives CASSFNRGLDGYTF.

This clonotype was recorded a few times. This sequence joins TRBV27 and TRBJ2-5; TRBD1 is a possible D gene (5 bases). V lost 2 bases to trimming and J lost 3 bases, with 16 bases between them. The germline V gene has CDR1 MNHEY and CDR2 SMNVEV (reference sequence). This CDR3 contains 16 residues. Here the CDR3 DNA reads TGTGCCAGCAGTTTAATGCCCAGGGTAGTTGAAGAGACCCAGTACTTC. Translated, it gives CASSLMPRVVEETQYF.

This clonotype was counted a few times. J is TRBJ1-6 and V is TRBV4-2, with D possibly being TRBD1 (6 bases). The CDR3 runs 16 residues. Germline CDR1 reads LGHNA; CDR2 reads YNFKEQ. The V end was cut by 0 bases, the J end by 7 bases, with 13 bases between. DNA for the CDR3: TGTGCCAGCAGCCAAGAGGGGGGGCGACCCAATTCACCCCTCCACTTT. Its protein product is CASSQEGGRPNSPLHF.

The chain is built from TRBV12-3 or TRBV12-4 and TRBJ2-3; the D call may be TRBD1 or TRBD2 (7 bases each). This CDR3 comprises 17 residues. Deletions cut 6 bases from V and 4 bases from J, with 23 bases between. The CDR3 bases are TGTGCCAGCAGCCGAACACGGACAGGACTAGGCGCAGATACGCAGTATTTT. Amino acid sequence: CASSRTRTGLGADTQYF.

The gene calls are TRBV24-1 and TRBJ2-1; D unclear. Trimming took off 5 bases at V and 7 bases at J, with 14 bases between the two ends. Germline loops: CDR1 KGHDR, CDR2 SFDVKD. The CDR3 sequence is 14 residues long. CDR3 amino acids: CATSVSDGSNEQFF. The CDR3 region has the DNA TGTGCCACCAGTGTATCAGATGGGTCGAATGAGCAGTTCTTC.

This clonotype has just a few counts. This chain's CDR3 is CSARPVGNQETQYF. The DNA of the CDR3 is TGCAGTGCCCGCCCTGTTGGGAACCAAGAGACCCAGTACTTC. This chain links TRBV20-1 with TRBJ2-5; D is uncertain. The CDR3 has 14 amino acids. Germline CDR1 is DFQATT and CDR2 is SNEGSKA (reference sequence). With 6 bases removed from V and 0 bases from J, the gap between germline ends came to 14 bases.

The chain links TRBV4-1 to TRBJ2-5, with 7 positions matching TRBD1. Germline values: CDR1 MGHRA, CDR2 YSYEKL. This CDR3 is built from 17 residues. Germline trimming cut 4 bases from V and 3 bases from J; bases unmatched to any gene: 14. CDR3 in DNA: TGCGCCAGCAGCCCTTTAAACATGGGACAGTTCAAAGAGACCCAGTACTTC. Its protein is CASSPLNMGQFKETQYF.

There are a few counts of this clonotype. The rearrangement links TRBV29-1 to TRBJ2-3; the D gene is possibly TRBD1 (6 bases). CDR3 length: 16 amino acids. Trimming cost V 6 bases and J 4 bases, with 23 bases left between them. Germline V gene sequence: CDR1 SQVTM, CDR2 ANQGSEA. In DNA, the CDR3 is TGCAGCGTCACCGGTCCCAGGGGCCGCGGCGCAGATACGCAGTATTTT. The encoded protein is CSVTGPRGRGADTQYF.

To note about this clonotype: Germline and junction disagree at one end, which may indicate a read error. The CDR3 loop is CATSDYDRGRYGYTF. In DNA, the CDR3 is TGTGCCACCAGTGATTACGACAGGGGACGCTATGGCTACACTTTC. The chain joins TRBV24-1 to TRBJ1-2; 8 bases agree with TRBD1. Germline V lookup: CDR1 KGHDR, CDR2 SFDVKD. This CDR3 contains 15 residues.

This chain uses TRBV20-1 with TRBJ2-3, with TRBD2 matching 9 bases. CDR3 length equals 18 residues. CDR1 is DFQATT, CDR2 SNEGSKA, per germline (reference sequence). Trimming took 0 bases from V and 2 from J; bases not matched to a gene: 12. Written as DNA, the CDR3 is TGCAGTGCTAGAGATCAGGACCTTAGCGGGGGACTCACAGATACGCAGTATTTT. Protein sequence: CSARDQDLSGGLTDTQYF.

The chain uses TRBV12-3 or TRBV12-4 and TRBJ2-1, with a tentative D call TRBD2 (6 bases). The CDR3 consists of 15 residues. V was pared by 3 bases and J by 8 bases, with 17 bases between. CDR3 in amino acids: CASSFPGGSSDEQFF. DNA for the CDR3: TGTGCCAGCAGTTTCCCTGGGGGGTCTTCGGATGAGCAGTTCTTC.

For the CDR3, the DNA is TGCGCCAGCACCATGGAGGGGGCAGCCAAAAACATTCAGTACTTC. It codes for CASTMEGAAKNIQYF. The chain employs TRBV5-1 and TRBJ2-4; possible D gene TRBD1, 7 bases. V was shortened by 6 bases and J by 0 bases, with 13 bases between the two germline ends. Germline V lookup: CDR1 SGHRS, CDR2 YFSETQ. The CDR3 has 15 residues. Based on the CDR3 plus reference TRBV5-1 and TRBJ2-4, the full variable domain is KAGVTQTPRYLIKTRGQQVTLSCSPISGHRSVSWYQQTPGQGLQFLFEYFSETQRNKGNFPGRFSGRQFSNSRSEMNVSTLELGDSALYLCASTMEGAAKNIQYFGAGTRLSVL.

In this sample, this clonotype turned up a few times. The chain has TRBV11-2 and TRBJ1-6; D remains unclear. V was clipped by 0 bases and J by 7 bases, with 16 bases between them. Germline CDR1 reads SGHAT; CDR2 reads FQNNGV. The CDR3 runs to 17 residues. Here the CDR3 DNA reads TGTGCCAGCAGCTTAGATCTCCGGGCGGCACTCAATTCACCCCTCCACTTT. Residues: CASSLDLRAALNSPLHF.

This sequence joins TRBV28 and TRBJ2-5; a possible D gene is TRBD1 (6 bases). Trimming pared 8 bases from V and 1 base from J, leaving 14 bases between. CDR1 and CDR2 (germline): MDHEN, SYDVKM. The CDR3 is 14 residues long. The CDR3 nucleotides are TGTGCCAGCCGGTGGGGGCAGGGCCAAGAGACCCAGTACTTC. It specifies CASRWGQGQETQYF.

This clonotype has more than one count but fewer than ten. The gene calls are TRBV20-1 and TRBJ2-3; unclear D gene. The germline CDR1 and CDR2 sequences are DFQATT and SNEGSKA (reference sequence). The CDR3 covers 13 residues. With 2 bases removed from V and 4 bases from J, the gap between germline ends came to 10 bases. CDR3 coding DNA: TGCAGTGCTAGATATCGTAGCTCAGATACGCAGTATTTT. This translates into CSARYRSSDTQYF.

Written as DNA, the CDR3 is TGCGCCAGCAGCTTTGGGGATTCGGCTTTCTTT. As protein: CASSFGDSAFF. The chain joins TRBV5-1 to TRBJ1-1; no reliable D call. The CDR3 consists of 11 residues. The V gene's germline CDR1 is SGHRS and CDR2 YFSETQ. The germline V and J ends were trimmed by 2 bases and 11 bases, with 10 bases remaining between them.

The gene calls are TRBV9 and TRBJ2-6; TRBD1 might be the D (6 bases). V was clipped by 0 bases and J by 6 bases, with 13 bases between them. The CDR3 runs to 16 residues. In germline, CDR1 is SGDLS, CDR2 YYNGEE. CDR3 region: CASSVAPGDEANVLTF. The CDR3 DNA follows: TGTGCCAGCAGCGTAGCTCCAGGGGACGAGGCCAACGTCCTGACTTTC.

This rearrangement joins TRBV5-1 to TRBJ2-1; 7 positions match TRBD2. Looked up from germline, CDR1 is SGHRS and CDR2 is YFSETQ. The CDR3 contains 14 residues. V gave up 9 bases and J gave up 9 bases; unmatched junction bases: 15. For the CDR3, the DNA is TGCGCCACCAAGACTAGCCAGATCGGTGGTGAGCAGTTCTTC. This sequence encodes CATKTSQIGGEQFF.